A single sample gave rise to the 11 T cell receptor beta chains below, sequenced in a study of cytomegalovirus exposure and HLA in healthy donors (dated by TCRdb to 2016 to 2017). Receptor libraries were prepared by the immunoSEQ multiplex PCR assay. The multiplex PCR relied on a mix of 60 forward primers for TCR Vbeta segments and 13 reverse primers for TCR Jbeta segments. Here the immuneACCESS table is served through TCRdb, limited to in-frame sequences with V and J called. Missing clones are a known gap in these copies; in checked studies unresolved V genes cover under half, and the rest lacks a known reason. The sample profile shows some 140,000 clones; over 70% of them were found once. The top ten constitute around 13% of the sample. The sequenced sample was PBMCs. Receptors originate from a man aged 30 to 39 in good health and CMV-seropositive.

The rearrangement joins TRBV19 to TRBJ2-7, with TRBD1 matching over 10 bases. Germline values: CDR1 LNHDA, CDR2 SQIVND (reference sequence). The J segment lost 3 bases and the V segment lost 6 bases, leaving 8 bases of the junction unmatched. CDR3 length: 15 amino acids. The DNA for the CDR3 is TGTGCCAGTAGCCAAGACAGGGGGCGAGTCTACGAGCAGTACTTC. Protein: CASSQDRGRVYEQYF.

The chain is built from TRBV27 and TRBJ1-4; 8 bases agree with TRBD1. Germline V gene lookup returns CDR1 MNHEY and CDR2 SMNVEV (reference sequence). The length of the CDR3 is 17 residues. V shed 5 bases and J 8 bases; nucleotides not matched to a gene: 16. The CDR3 loop is CASSPTGDRSFWEKLFF. Written as DNA, the CDR3 is TGTGCCAGCAGTCCGACAGGGGATCGGAGTTTTTGGGAAAAACTGTTTTTT.

In DNA form, the CDR3 reads TGTGCCAGCAGCCCCCGGCCCCAGGGTGAGCAGTTCTTC. Its translation: CASSPRPQGEQFF. The chain employs TRBV7-3 and TRBJ2-1; possible D gene TRBD1, 5 bases. Germline V gene data show CDR1 as SGHTA and CDR2 as FQGTGA. V gave up 5 bases and J gave up 9 bases, with 14 bases separating them. This CDR3 contains 13 residues.

This clone appeared a few times. The chain carries TRBV5-5 and TRBJ1-3; D unclear. Germline V gene sequence: CDR1 SGHKS, CDR2 YYEKEE (reference sequence). V lost 1 base and J 4 bases, leaving 18 bases between the germline ends. The CDR3 length is 17 residues. In nucleotides, the CDR3 is TGTGCCAGCAGCTTGACGTTCACGACTCACCGGGGAAACACCATATATTTT. Residues: CASSLTFTTHRGNTIYF. Full variable domain (missing parts from reference TRBV5-5 and TRBJ1-3): DAGVTQSPTHLIKTRGQQVTLRCSPISGHKSVSWYQQVLGQGPQFIFQYYEKEERGRGNFPDRFSARQFPNYSSELNVNALLLGDSALYLCASSLTFTTHRGNTIYFGEGSWLTVV.

This clone was picked up one time. The chain uses TRBV6-6 and TRBJ2-1, with 7 bases lining up with TRBD1. In germline, CDR1 is MNHNY, CDR2 SVGAGI (reference sequence). The CDR3 is 16 amino acids. The V gene end was trimmed by 0 bases and the J gene end by 4 bases; junction bases not matched to a gene: 6. CDR3 nucleotide sequence: TGTGCCAGCAGTTACTCGGGCAGCAGGGGGTACAATGAGCAGTTCTTC. Translated, it gives CASSYSGSRGYNEQFF.

This clone was seen more than once but under ten times. The chain links TRBV19 to TRBJ2-3, with D perhaps matching TRBD2 (6 bases). The CDR3 length is 14 residues. The ends were cut back, 6 bases at V and 2 bases at J, with 12 bases in the middle. Germline V CDR1 and CDR2: LNHDA, SQIVND (reference sequence). CDR3 amino acids: CASSNPGLTDTQYF. The CDR3 coding sequence is TGTGCCAGTAGCAACCCGGGACTCACAGATACGCAGTATTTT. Complete variable domain (other parts from reference TRBV19 and TRBJ2-3): DGGITQSPKYLFRKEGQNVTLSCEQNLNHDAMYWYRQDPGQGLRLIYYSQIVNDFQKGDIAEGYSVSREKKESFPLTVTSAQKNPTAFYLCASSNPGLTDTQYFGPGTRLTVL.

The V and J genes are TRBV4-2 and TRBJ2-1, with TRBD2 matching over 8 bases. V was clipped by 1 base and J by 5 bases; unmatched bases: 10. The CDR3 contains 17 residues. Germline-derived CDR1 and CDR2 are LGHNA and YNFKEQ. CDR3 in amino acids: CASSQGFIGRVDNEQFF. The DNA for the CDR3 is TGTGCCAGCAGCCAAGGTTTTATCGGGAGGGTCGACAATGAGCAGTTCTTC.

The chain carries TRBV4-1 and TRBJ2-1; tentatively, D is TRBD1 or TRBD2 (7 bases each). Trimming left V 7 bases short and J 0 bases short, with 16 bases between. The CDR3 extends over 16 amino acids. The germline V gene has CDR1 MGHRA and CDR2 YSYEKL. The CDR3 bases are TGCGCCAGCACCCAGGGGGGGAGGAGCTCCTACAATGAGCAGTTCTTC. It codes for CASTQGGRSSYNEQFF.

The V gene is TRBV30, the J gene TRBJ2-3; 11 nucleotides match TRBD2. The CDR3 loop spans 16 amino acids. The germline V gene encodes CDR1 GTSNPN and CDR2 SVGIG (reference sequence). J gave up 5 bases and V 1 base, and 8 bases lay outside the gene matches. The CDR3 DNA follows: TGTGCCTGGAGTGGGGGACTAGCGGCCCCTGGAGATACGCAGTATTTT. This translates into CAWSGGLAAPGDTQYF.

This clone was observed a handful of times. The chain carries TRBV4-1 and TRBJ2-1, with TRBD2 matching over 7 bases. The V and J ends lost 2 bases and 0 bases, in that order; junction bases with no gene match: 10. Germline V lookup: CDR1 MGHRA, CDR2 YSYEKL. CDR3 length: 18 residues. The CDR3 nucleotides are TGCGCCAGCAGCCAATATTATAGCGGGTCGAGCTCCTACAATGAGCAGTTCTTC. This codes for CASSQYYSGSSSYNEQFF.

This chain links TRBV27 with TRBJ1-1; perhaps TRBD1 as D (6 bases). Trimming removed 6 bases from V and 4 bases from J, with 12 bases in between. CDR1 is MNHEY, CDR2 SMNVEV, per germline (reference sequence). The CDR3 sequence is 13 residues long. The CDR3 nucleotides read TGTGCCAGCAGAGCCCCAGGGGTCACTGAAGCTTTCTTT. It is translated as CASRAPGVTEAFF.